This TCR beta chain came from a study of cytomegalovirus exposure and HLA in healthy donors. Study outcomes and limitations: An analysis was carried out later, and it reportedly showed fewer N-insertions in an Asian-associated ancestry cluster than the approximately 680-donor mean. As a later analysis showed, several of the most significant clusters appeared to be linked to common viral pathogens. HLA allele associations emerged for 15,000 to 20,000 TCR beta sequences in a later analysis, at 0.05 false discovery rate. Follow-up analysis later connected one missense variant in DCLRE1C with trimming of TCR beta V- and J-genes.

Vbeta (60) and Jbeta (13) primers were used in the PCR. TCRdb's table, derived via immunoSEQ multiplex PCR, lists solely in-frame clones and lacks some. This sample has some 150,000 clones, with about 71% found just once. On this clone itself: Its antigen is currently unknown.

Trimming took off 6 bases at V and 6 bases at J, with 12 bases between the two ends. Germline V CDR1 and CDR2: SQVTM, ANQGSEA. The CDR3 runs 11 residues. The source of this sequence is a woman younger than 45 in good health and CMV-seronegative. The sequencing sample was made of PBMCs. The chain employs TRBV29-1 and TRBJ2-7; TRBD1 is a possible D gene (6 bases). DNA for the CDR3: TGCAGCGTCCGATGGGGGCCCGAGCAGTACTTC. It translates to CSVRWGPEQYF.